These 21 T cell receptor beta chains were sequenced from one sample in a study of graft-versus-host responses after intestinal transplantation. Sequencing was performed with immunoSEQ multiplex PCR; in TCRdb, only in-frame clones are kept and a portion is missing. The sample includes some 120,000 clones, 85% to 95% of them seen just once. Their specific antigens are unknown. Sequenced material: unstimulated CD8+ T cells sorted from spleen or lymph node cells, taken before transplant. These TCRs come from a human donor who was the organ donor for an intestinal transplant.

The rearrangement joins TRBV19 to TRBJ1-1, with D hard to call. The CDR3 loop spans 14 amino acids. Germline V gene sequence: CDR1 LNHDA, CDR2 SQIVND (reference sequence). The V and J ends lost 3 bases and 0 bases respectively, with 8 bases between them. Here the CDR3 DNA reads TGTGCCAGTAGTATGAGAAGGGTGAACACTGAAGCTTTCTTT. Amino acids: CASSMRRVNTEAFF.

The CDR3 DNA sequence: TGTGCCAGCAGCTTGGACAGTTCCAATCAGCCCCAGCATTTT. Amino acids: CASSLDSSNQPQHF. The gene calls are TRBV7-9 and TRBJ1-5, with D tentatively TRBD1 (6 bases). This CDR3 has 14 residues. Looked up from germline, CDR1 is SEHNR and CDR2 is FQNEAQ (reference sequence). V was cut by 3 bases and J by 3 bases, with 9 bases left in between.

This chain links TRBV28 with TRBJ2-5; D is unresolved. Germline assignment: CDR1 MDHEN and CDR2 SYDVKM. Between the trimmed V and J ends, which lost 4 bases and 11 bases, there was a span of 20 bases. The CDR3 loop spans 14 amino acids. In DNA form, the CDR3 reads TGTGCCAGCAGTTCCCGGACGTCGGGTGAGGAGCAGTACTTC. Translated, it gives CASSSRTSGEEQYF. Combining the CDR3 with reference TRBV28 and TRBJ2-5 gives the whole variable domain DVKVTQSSRYLVKRTGEKVFLECVQDMDHENMFWYRQDPGLGLRLIYFSYDVKMKEKGDIPEGYSVSREKKERFSLILESASTNQTSMYLCASSSRTSGEEQYFGPGTRLLVL.

The V gene is TRBV7-9, the J gene TRBJ2-2; no clear D gene. The CDR3 loop spans 15 amino acids. V lost 3 bases and J lost 4, with 12 bases in between. The germline CDR1 and CDR2 sequences are SEHNR and FQNEAQ (reference sequence). CDR3 in amino acids: CASSFTGPGTGELFF. The CDR3 DNA sequence: TGTGCCAGCAGCTTTACTGGACCGGGCACCGGGGAGCTGTTTTTT.

The chain combines TRBV5-4 with TRBJ2-1; 9 bases line up with TRBD1. Germline lookup yields CDR1 SGHNT and CDR2 YYREEE (reference sequence). The CDR3 runs to 15 residues. With 4 bases clipped from V and 4 bases from J, the junction kept 6 bases outside the gene matches. In DNA, the CDR3 is TGTGCCAGCAGCGGAGGGACAGGGCCGTACAATGAGCAGTTCTTC. Translation gives CASSGGTGPYNEQFF.

The chain joins TRBV2 to TRBJ1-5; weak D call: TRBD1 (6 bases). Trimming stripped 5 bases from V and 0 bases from J, with 11 bases between. Germline lookup yields CDR1 SNHLY and CDR2 FYNNEI. The CDR3 loop spans 15 amino acids. In DNA, the CDR3 is TGTGCCAGCAGTACAGGGTCGGGTAGCAATCAGCCCCAGCATTTT. Residues: CASSTGSGSNQPQHF.

This sequence joins TRBV2 and TRBJ2-3, with D possibly being TRBD2 (6 bases). This CDR3 is 15 amino acids long. Trimming pared 2 bases from V and 1 base from J, leaving 10 bases between. The germline V gene encodes CDR1 SNHLY and CDR2 FYNNEI. The CDR3 protein is CASSELASGTDTQYF. CDR3 sequence (DNA): TGTGCCAGCAGTGAACTGGCTAGCGGCACAGATACGCAGTATTTT.

The chain combines TRBV27 with TRBJ2-7; maybe TRBD1 (5 bases). Trimming removed 0 bases from V and 6 bases from J, with 21 bases in between. Germline V gene data show CDR1 as MNHEY and CDR2 as SMNVEV (reference sequence). CDR3 length: 17 residues. The DNA of the CDR3 is TGTGCCAGCAGTTTATCAGCCCAGGGTAGGATACCGTGCGAGCAGTACTTC. The encoded protein is CASSLSAQGRIPCEQYF.

V gene TRBV25-1 combines with J gene TRBJ1-2; no clear D. The V end was cut by 3 bases, the J end by 3 bases, with 8 bases between. CDR3 size: 13 residues. Germline V gene data show CDR1 as MGHDK and CDR2 as SYGVNS. The CDR3 nucleotides are TGTGCCAGCAGTGACTCGGTTCACTATGGCTACACCTTC. This sequence encodes CASSDSVHYGYTF.

This sequence joins TRBV5-1 and TRBJ1-1; perhaps TRBD1 as D (5 bases). CDR3 length: 13 amino acids. Germline CDR1 reads SGHRS; CDR2 reads YFSETQ. V dropped 2 bases and J dropped 8 bases, with 13 bases sitting between them. The CDR3 DNA is TGCGCCAGCAGCTTAGGGGCTCTCAGGGAAGCTTTCTTT. It specifies CASSLGALREAFF.

The chain employs TRBV4-1 and TRBJ2-7; the match to TRBD1 covers 7 bases. V was pared by 11 bases and J by 6 bases, with 16 bases of the junction left unmatched. The CDR3 sequence is 14 residues long. Looked up from germline, CDR1 is MGHRA and CDR2 is YSYEKL. CDR3 residues: CASSQGETSVEQYF. DNA of the CDR3: TGCGCCTCCTCGCAGGGGGAGACGTCTGTCGAGCAGTACTTC.

The CDR3 reads CASSEGTPNSAYEQYF. CDR3 sequence (DNA): TGTGCCAGCAGCGAGGGGACTCCCAATAGCGCCTACGAGCAGTACTTC. The V gene is TRBV7-9, the J gene TRBJ2-7, with a possible D match to TRBD2 (6 bases). The CDR3 has 16 amino acids. The V and J ends lost 5 bases and 2 bases respectively, with 19 bases between them. The germline CDR1 and CDR2 sequences are SEHNR and FQNEAQ (reference sequence).

The chain employs TRBV5-1 and TRBJ2-1; 7 bases line up with TRBD2. With V trimmed by 4 bases and J by 9 bases, 13 bases remained unmatched. The CDR3 has 15 amino acids. Germline lookup yields CDR1 SGHRS and CDR2 YFSETQ. CDR3 DNA: TGCGCCAGCAGCGCCCCTGGGCGGGAGAGCGCTGAGCAGTTCTTC. Protein product: CASSAPGRESAEQFF. Drawing the rest from reference TRBV5-1 and TRBJ2-1, the complete variable domain is KAGVTQTPRYLIKTRGQQVTLSCSPISGHRSVSWYQQTPGQGLQFLFEYFSETQRNKGNFPGRFSGRQFSNSRSEMNVSTLELGDSALYLCASSAPGRESAEQFFGPGTRLTVL.

V usage is TRBV4-1 and J usage is TRBJ2-7; TRBD2 matches at 11 bases. The trim removed 2 bases at V and 2 bases at J, leaving 11 bases unmatched. In germline, CDR1 is MGHRA, CDR2 YSYEKL. CDR3 length: 18 amino acids. CDR3: CASSQQTSGGGAAYEQYF. The CDR3 nucleotides read TGCGCCAGCAGCCAACAAACTAGCGGGGGAGGGGCCGCCTACGAGCAGTACTTC.

The J gene is TRBJ1-5, the V gene TRBV29-1; D remains ambiguous. From germline, CDR1 is SQVTM and CDR2 ANQGSEA. There are 12 residues in the CDR3. The germline V and J ends were trimmed by 6 bases and 1 base, with 7 bases remaining between them. Here the CDR3 reads CSVGGSNQPQHF. In nucleotides, the CDR3 is TGCAGCGTGGGAGGGAGCAATCAGCCCCAGCATTTT.

The chain couples TRBV27 to TRBJ1-5; the D is unclear. The germline gives CDR1 MNHEY, CDR2 SMNVEV (reference sequence). The CDR3 is 14 amino acids. V lost 3 bases, J lost 4 bases, and 10 bases lay in between. The CDR3 DNA reads as TGTGCCAGCAGTTTTTTGGGGAAAAATCAGCCCCAGCATTTT. Encoded protein: CASSFLGKNQPQHF.

The chain joins TRBV28 to TRBJ2-3, with 9 bases fitting TRBD2. This CDR3 is built from 14 residues. Looked up from germline, CDR1 is MDHEN and CDR2 is SYDVKM. The J segment lost 4 bases and the V segment lost 10 bases, leaving 9 bases of the junction unmatched. CDR3 in amino acids: CAIELAGVPDTQYF. CDR3 DNA: TGTGCCATCGAATTAGCGGGAGTCCCAGATACGCAGTATTTT.

This chain uses TRBV4-2 with TRBJ2-3; a possible D gene is TRBD2 (6 bases). CDR1 is LGHNA, CDR2 YNFKEQ, per germline. Trimming cost V 3 bases and J 0 bases, with 10 bases left between them. This CDR3 has 15 amino acids. The CDR3, as DNA: TGTGCCAGCAGCCAGGAACTAGCAAGCACAGATACGCAGTATTTT. This codes for CASSQELASTDTQYF.

This rearrangement joins TRBV6-1 to TRBJ1-2; D is unresolved. Germline CDR1 reads MNHNS; CDR2 reads SASEGT. The CDR3 is 14 residues long. V dropped 2 bases and J dropped 3 bases, with 10 bases sitting between them. The CDR3 region has the DNA TGTGCCAGCAGTGAACGTGGGGTGGACTATGGCTACACCTTC. It is translated as CASSERGVDYGYTF.

This clone appeared a single time. The chain recombines TRBV30 with TRBJ2-3; TRBD2 aligns across 9 bases. V lost 1 base to trimming and J lost 1 base; unmatched junction nucleotides: 0. The CDR3 sequence is 14 residues long. Per the germline V gene, CDR1 is GTSNPN and CDR2 is SVGIG (reference sequence). CDR3 DNA: TGTGCCTGGAGTGCTAGCGGGGGCACAGATACGCAGTATTTT. Translated, it gives CAWSASGGTDTQYF.

The chain has TRBV2 and TRBJ1-4; D remains ambiguous. This CDR3 is 15 amino acids long. Trimming shortened V by 7 bases and J by 4 bases, and 16 bases separated the two germline ends. CDR1 is SNHLY, CDR2 FYNNEI, per germline. CDR3 DNA: TGTGCCAGCAAAGGAAAATGGATCGGTAATGAAAAACTGTTTTTT. It yields the protein CASKGKWIGNEKLFF. Filled out from reference TRBV2 and TRBJ1-4, the complete variable domain reads EPEVTQTPSHQVTQMGQEVILRCVPISNHLYFYWYRQILGQKVEFLVSFYNNEISEKSEIFDDQFSVERPDGSNFTLKIRSTKLEDSAMYFCASKGKWIGNEKLFFGSGTQLSVL.